The TCR beta chain under discussion was sequenced for a study of cytomegalovirus exposure and HLA in healthy donors. This CDR3 comprises 17 residues. V gave up 3 bases and J gave up 9 bases; unmatched junction bases: 9. CDR1 and CDR2 from the germline V gene are SGDLS and YYNGEE. PCR amplification relied on 60 Vbeta primers (plus 13 Jbeta primers). The assay was immunoSEQ multiplex PCR, and TCRdb's table has in-frame clones only and misses some. The sample lists 150,000 to 200,000 clones; around 74% were seen once. The V gene is TRBV9, the J gene TRBJ2-1; TRBD2 matches at 16 bases. The sample comprised PBMCs. The receptor's source is a female donor in good health and CMV-seronegative. In nucleotides, the CDR3 is TGTGCCAGCAGCGGGGGACTAGCGGGAGGGCTAGGAGTTGAGCAGTTCTTC. Residues: CASSGGLAGGLGVEQFF.